Presented here are 18 T cell receptor beta chains from one specimen sequenced in a study of tissue T cells after allogeneic stem cell transplantation. Repertoires were generated with immunoSEQ multiplex PCR, while TCRdb's copy carries only in-frame clones and drops some. The sample lists several thousand clones, under 75% occurring once. Material: duodenum tissue, obtained at autopsy. The receptors derive from a female donor older than 55 with lung cancer.

This clone is deemed medium-sized. The CDR3 region is CAWSEGPSSGANVLTF. The CDR3 DNA reads as TGTGCCTGGAGTGAGGGGCCCAGCTCTGGGGCCAACGTCCTGACTTTC. J is TRBJ2-6 and V is TRBV30, with D perhaps matching TRBD1 (5 bases). Germline V gene lookup returns CDR1 GTSNPN and CDR2 SVGIG (reference sequence). V lost 1 base and J lost 0, with 10 bases in between. This CDR3 has 16 residues.

Concerning this clone itself: This sample includes further DNA sequences coding for the same CDR3. The V and J genes are TRBV27 and TRBJ1-1; no definite D call. CDR1 is MNHEY, CDR2 SMNVEV, per germline (reference sequence). The V end lost 5 bases, the J end lost 3 bases, and 13 bases lay between the germline ends. This CDR3 comprises 14 residues. This CDR3 is CASSAGLRHTEAFF. CDR3 in DNA: TGTGCCAGCAGTGCCGGACTGCGGCACACTGAAGCTTTCTTT.

This clone has more than one count but fewer than ten. The chain carries TRBV12-3 or TRBV12-4 and TRBJ1-1; a possible D gene is TRBD1 (5 bases). With 6 bases removed from V and 4 bases from J, the gap between germline ends came to 12 bases. This CDR3 spans 13 amino acids. CDR3 nucleotides: TGTGCCAGCAGACTCAGGGAATCCACTGAAGCTTTCTTT. The encoded protein is CASRLRESTEAFF.

The rearrangement links TRBV6-5 to TRBJ1-2, with D possibly being TRBD1 (5 bases). The CDR3 consists of 14 residues. Trimming removed 6 bases from V and 6 bases from J, with 17 bases in between. The germline CDR1 and CDR2 sequences are MNHEY and SVGAGI. CDR3 loop: CASRDRGGGDGYTF. In nucleotides, the CDR3 is TGTGCCAGCAGAGACCGGGGCGGGGGGGATGGCTACACCTTC.

This clone is classed as medium-sized (0.01 to 0.1%). The V and J genes are TRBV7-2 and TRBJ1-6; D ambiguous. CDR1 SGHTA and CDR2 FQGNSA come from the germline V gene. V shed 4 bases and J shed 11 bases, with 12 bases lying between them. CDR3 length: 13 residues. This chain's CDR3 is CASSSRLRPPLHF. CDR3 nucleotides: TGTGCCAGCAGCTCCCGACTTCGGCCACCCCTCCACTTT. Full variable domain (outside the CDR3, taken from reference TRBV7-2 and TRBJ1-6): GAGVSQSPSNKVTEKGKDVELRCDPISGHTALYWYRQSLGQGLEFLIYFQGNSAPDKSGLPSDRFSAERTGGSVSTLTIQRTQQEDSAVYLCASSSRLRPPLHFGNGTRLTVT.

This clone has more than one count but fewer than ten. The chain uses TRBV19 and TRBJ2-7; a possible D gene is TRBD2 (6 bases). There are 15 residues in the CDR3. Looked up from germline, CDR1 is LNHDA and CDR2 is SQIVND (reference sequence). Trimming took 1 base from V and 2 from J, leaving 12 bases between them. CDR3: CASSIGGGEAYEQYF. For the CDR3, the DNA is TGTGCCAGTAGTATAGGCGGAGGGGAGGCCTACGAGCAGTACTTC.

This CDR3 is CASSLGDRTDNEQFF. Here the CDR3 DNA reads TGCGCCAGCAGCTTGGGGGACAGAACTGACAATGAGCAGTTCTTC. The V call is TRBV5-1, the J call TRBJ2-1, with 7 bases matching TRBD1. The CDR3 sequence is 15 residues long. Germline V lookup: CDR1 SGHRS, CDR2 YFSETQ. V was clipped by 0 bases and J by 5 bases; unmatched bases: 5.

The chain links TRBV3-1 (or the pseudogene TRBV3-2) to TRBJ2-7; 11 bases align to TRBD1. Trimming cost V 1 base and J 4 bases; bases outside gene matches: 6. The CDR3 has 16 residues. From germline, CDR1 is LGHDT and CDR2 YNNKEL (reference sequence). The CDR3 DNA reads TGTGCCAGCAGCCAAGGCCGGGACAGGGGGGAATACGAGCAGTACTTC. It encodes CASSQGRDRGEYEQYF.

This sequence joins TRBV6-2 or TRBV6-3 and TRBJ1-2; D is possibly TRBD1 (5 bases). This CDR3 is built from 18 residues. Germline V gene sequence: CDR1 MNHEY, CDR2 SVGEGT. V was shortened by 2 bases and J by 3 bases, with 22 bases between the two germline ends. The CDR3 reads CASSYDQEYRIRDYGYTF. The CDR3 nucleotides are TGTGCCAGCAGTTACGACCAGGAGTACAGGATCCGGGACTATGGCTACACCTTC.

The chain joins TRBV19 to TRBJ1-4, with TRBD1 as a possible D gene (6 bases). The CDR3 contains 17 residues. With 2 bases removed from V and 4 bases from J, the gap between germline ends came to 17 bases. Germline V gives CDR1 LNHDA, CDR2 SQIVND (reference sequence). CDR3: CASSIPPRGHLNEKLFF. DNA of the CDR3: TGTGCCAGTAGTATACCCCCGCGGGGACACCTTAATGAAAAACTGTTTTTT. Full variable domain (outside the CDR3, taken from reference TRBV19 and TRBJ1-4): DGGITQSPKYLFRKEGQNVTLSCEQNLNHDAMYWYRQDPGQGLRLIYYSQIVNDFQKGDIAEGYSVSREKKESFPLTVTSAQKNPTAFYLCASSIPPRGHLNEKLFFGSGTQLSVL.

This chain connects TRBV30 to TRBJ2-5; D gene uncertain. The germline CDR1 and CDR2 sequences are GTSNPN and SVGIG (reference sequence). This CDR3 is built from 14 residues. The ends were cut back, 1 base at V and 5 bases at J, with 14 bases in the middle. The CDR3 DNA is TGTGCCTGGAGTGCGGTGCTTAGTAGGGAGACCCAGTACTTC. Protein: CAWSAVLSRETQYF.

This clone was detected only a few times. The chain has TRBV18 and TRBJ1-5; maybe TRBD1 (6 bases). Germline-derived CDR1 and CDR2 are KGHSH and LQKENI. V was cut by 6 bases and J by 5 bases, with 14 bases left in between. The CDR3 consists of 14 residues. The CDR3 DNA reads TGTGCCAGCTCCATGACAGGCTACTATCAGCCCCAGCATTTT. This codes for CASSMTGYYQPQHF.

This clone counts as medium-sized (0.01 to 0.1%). The V call is TRBV7-6, the J call TRBJ1-6, with D hard to call. CDR1 is SGHVS, CDR2 FNYEAQ, per germline. Trimming left V 5 bases short and J 14 bases short, with 25 bases between. The CDR3 consists of 16 residues. In DNA, the CDR3 is TGTGCCAGCAGCCCACGACTCGAACAGTCCATCGGGGCCCTCCACTTT. It codes for CASSPRLEQSIGALHF. The full variable domain, completed using reference TRBV7-6 and TRBJ1-6, is GAGVSQSPRYKVTKRGQDVALRCDPISGHVSLYWYRQALGQGPEFLTYFNYEAQQDKSGLPNDRFSAERPEGSISTLTIQRTEQRDSAMYRCASSPRLEQSIGALHFGNGTRLTVT.

The J gene is TRBJ2-7, the V gene TRBV30, with D possibly matching TRBD1 (7 bases). Germline V CDR1 and CDR2: GTSNPN, SVGIG (reference sequence). CDR3 length: 12 residues. Trimming shortened V by 5 bases and J by 3 bases, and 11 bases separated the two germline ends. The CDR3 sequence is CAWQGGVYEQYF. CDR3 sequence (DNA): TGTGCCTGGCAGGGGGGTGTCTACGAGCAGTACTTC.

The chain joins TRBV7-9 to TRBJ2-1; tentatively, D is TRBD2 (7 bases). V lost 5 bases and J lost 2, with 13 bases in between. The germline V gene has CDR1 SEHNR and CDR2 FQNEAQ (reference sequence). This CDR3 comprises 15 residues. CDR3 sequence: CASSKGGGAYNEQFF. CDR3 DNA sequence: TGTGCCAGCAGCAAAGGAGGGGGGGCCTACAATGAGCAGTTCTTC.

This chain connects TRBV2 to TRBJ1-5; D unclear. The V end was cut by 8 bases, the J end by 5 bases, with 16 bases between. This CDR3 has 14 amino acids. CDR1 SNHLY and CDR2 FYNNEI come from the germline V gene. The CDR3 DNA reads as TGTGCCAGCGGATCGGGTCTAAATTATCAGCCCCAGCATTTT. Amino acid sequence: CASGSGLNYQPQHF. The full variable domain, its missing parts supplied by reference TRBV2 and TRBJ1-5, is EPEVTQTPSHQVTQMGQEVILRCVPISNHLYFYWYRQILGQKVEFLVSFYNNEISEKSEIFDDQFSVERPDGSNFTLKIRSTKLEDSAMYFCASGSGLNYQPQHFGDGTRLSIL.

The chain couples TRBV6-5 to TRBJ2-5, with a weak D call TRBD1 (5 bases). Per germline, CDR1 MNHEY and CDR2 SVGAGI. CDR3 length: 13 amino acids. V was trimmed by 5 bases and J by 5 bases, leaving 12 bases between them. The CDR3 reads CASSRQLGETQYF. In DNA form, the CDR3 reads TGTGCCAGCAGTCGACAGTTGGGGGAGACCCAGTACTTC.

The V gene is TRBV15, the J gene TRBJ1-1, with 9 bases that match TRBD1. With 4 bases clipped from V and 4 bases from J, the junction kept 4 bases outside the gene matches. The CDR3 runs 14 residues. Per germline, CDR1 LNHNV and CDR2 YYDKDF (reference sequence). DNA of the CDR3: TGTGCCACCAGCATGGGGACAGGGCTCACTGAAGCTTTCTTT. This codes for CATSMGTGLTEAFF.